This TCR beta chain was recovered during a study of blood T cell repertoires in COVID-19. Germline V gives CDR1 MNHEY, CDR2 SVGAGI. V lost 6 bases and J lost 6, with 9 bases in between. The CDR3 has 12 amino acids. TCRdb's table, derived via immunoSEQ multiplex PCR, lists solely in-frame clones and lacks some. The table shows about 420,000 clones, with about 87% occurring only once. The V and J genes are TRBV6-5 and TRBJ1-5; weak D call: TRBD1 (5 bases). The sample taken for sequencing was peripheral blood. The TCR comes from a young man with COVID-19, enrolled during active disease. CDR3 sequence (DNA): TGTGCCAGCAGGGGGGGGAGTCAGCCCCAGCATTTT. It encodes CASRGGSQPQHF.